The text below deals with one TCR beta chain. The antigen is not known. These data belong to a study of OX40 agonist ivuxolimab in advanced cancers. General study results and limits: CD4+ and CD8+ blood T cells expanded clonally by week 6 at 0.1 to 3.0 mg/kg. Averaging showed that CD8+ T cells had more expanded clones than CD4+ did. The study found among the lowest clonal expansion in partial responders at 0.1-3.0 mg/kg.

Trimming left V 1 base short and J 13 bases short, with 13 bases between. The CDR3 is 12 amino acids. CDR1 is LNHDA and CDR2 is SQIVND in the germline V gene (reference sequence). Generated by immunoSEQ multiplex PCR, the TCRdb table keeps only in-frame clones and is missing some. Among around 61,000 clones listed, roughly 90% were seen once. The chain joins TRBV19 to TRBJ1-1, with D uncertain. The starting material was CD4+ or CD8+ T cells sorted from blood, obtained in a trial of the OX40 agonist ivuxolimab. The source is an adult with an advanced solid tumor such as melanoma, head and neck, liver or kidney cancer. The CDR3 nucleotides read TGTGCCAGTAGTATAGGAACCCTCGGAGTTTTCTTT. Amino acids: CASSIGTLGVFF.